A selection of T cell receptor beta chains follows, all from one sample in a study of cytomegalovirus exposure and HLA in healthy donors. The table came from immunoSEQ multiplex PCR; TCRdb's copy has only in-frame clones and leaves some out. The sample carries around 130,000 clones, roughly 78% recorded once. Material: PBMCs. The receptors shown here come from a man younger than 40 in good health and CMV-seronegative. The CDR3 runs from the conserved cysteine through the conserved F or W. D genes are given only for firm matches.

J gene | D gene | V gene | CDR3 protein | CDR3 DNA
TRBJ2-5 | - | TRBV7-2 | CASSLLGLQETQYF | TGTGCCAGCAGCTTATTAGGACTTCAAGAGACCCAGTACTTC
TRBJ2-5 | TRBD1 | TRBV5-1 | CASSLGDRGNGETQYF | TGCGCCAGCAGCTTGGGGGACAGGGGAAACGGAGAGACCCAGTACTTC
TRBJ2-2 | - | TRBV7-3 | CASSLQGSTGELFF | TGTGCCAGCAGCCTACAGGGATCCACCGGGGAGCTGTTTTTT
TRBJ2-7 | - | TRBV5-1 | CASSPGTFLYEQYF | TGCGCCAGCAGCCCAGGGACTTTTCTATACGAGCAGTACTTC
TRBJ2-7 | - | TRBV19 | CASSISQVGAYEQYF | TGTGCCAGTAGTATAAGTCAGGTAGGCGCCTACGAGCAGTACTTC
TRBJ2-5 | - | TRBV29-1 | CSVGGPPAETQYF | TGCAGCGTTGGGGGCCCCCCCGCAGAGACCCAGTACTTC
TRBJ2-5 | - | TRBV4-2 | CASSRQRSGAWETQYF | TGTGCCAGCAGCCGGCAGAGGAGCGGAGCCTGGGAGACCCAGTACTTC
TRBJ1-2 | - | TRBV4-3 | CASSQGSTGFQRGYTF | TGCGCCAGCAGCCAAGGCTCTACAGGGTTTCAACGTGGCTACACCTTC
TRBJ1-5 | - | TRBV5-8 | CASSLSVGGNQPQHF | TGTGCCAGCAGCTTGTCGGTCGGGGGAAATCAGCCCCAGCATTTT
TRBJ2-2 | TRBD2 | TRBV10-3 | CAISEPGGRGGELFF | TGTGCCATCAGTGAGCCGGGGGGGCGTGGCGGGGAGCTGTTTTTT
TRBJ2-3 | TRBD1 | TRBV15 | CATSPHGTGGEDTQYF | TGTGCCACCAGCCCACACGGGACAGGGGGCGAAGATACGCAGTATTTT